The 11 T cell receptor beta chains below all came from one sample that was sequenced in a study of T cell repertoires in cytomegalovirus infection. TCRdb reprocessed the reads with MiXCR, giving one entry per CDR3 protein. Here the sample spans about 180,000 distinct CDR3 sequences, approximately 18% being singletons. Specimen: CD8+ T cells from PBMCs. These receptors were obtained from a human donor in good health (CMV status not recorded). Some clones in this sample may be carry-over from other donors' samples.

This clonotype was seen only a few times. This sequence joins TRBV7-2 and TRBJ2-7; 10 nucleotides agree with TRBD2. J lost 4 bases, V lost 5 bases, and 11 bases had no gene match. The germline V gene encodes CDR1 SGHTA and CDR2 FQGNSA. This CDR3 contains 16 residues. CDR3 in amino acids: CASSPPTSGRGYEQYF. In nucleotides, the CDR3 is TGTGCCAGCAGCCCTCCGACTAGCGGGCGTGGGTACGAGCAGTACTTC.

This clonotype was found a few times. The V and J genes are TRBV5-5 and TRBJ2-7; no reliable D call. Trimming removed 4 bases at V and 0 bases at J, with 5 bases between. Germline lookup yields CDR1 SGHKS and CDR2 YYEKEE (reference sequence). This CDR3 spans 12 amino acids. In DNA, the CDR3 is TGTGCCAGCAGCAAGGCCTCCTACGAGCAGTACTTC. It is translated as CASSKASYEQYF.

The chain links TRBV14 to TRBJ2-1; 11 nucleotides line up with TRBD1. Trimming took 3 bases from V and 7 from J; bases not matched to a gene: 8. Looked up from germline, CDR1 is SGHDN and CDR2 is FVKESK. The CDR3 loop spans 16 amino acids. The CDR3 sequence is CASSQHGQGARNEQFF. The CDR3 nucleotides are TGTGCCAGCAGCCAGCACGGACAGGGGGCGCGGAATGAGCAGTTCTTC.

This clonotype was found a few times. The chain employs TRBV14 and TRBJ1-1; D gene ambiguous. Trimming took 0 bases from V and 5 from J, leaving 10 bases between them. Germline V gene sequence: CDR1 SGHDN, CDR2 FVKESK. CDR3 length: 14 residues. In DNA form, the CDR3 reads TGTGCCAGCAGCCAAGAGTGGCAGTATACTGAAGCTTTCTTT. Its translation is CASSQEWQYTEAFF.

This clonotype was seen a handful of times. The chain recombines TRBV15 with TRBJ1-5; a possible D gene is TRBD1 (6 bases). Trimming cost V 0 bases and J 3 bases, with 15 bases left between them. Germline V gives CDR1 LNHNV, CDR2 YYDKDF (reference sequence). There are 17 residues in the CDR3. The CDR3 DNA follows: TGTGCCACCAGCAGAGATCTTGGAACAGGGTACAATCAGCCCCAGCATTTT. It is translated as CATSRDLGTGYNQPQHF.

CDR3 coding DNA: TGTGCCAGCAGCTTTGGGACAGGGAGTTCCTACGAGCAGTACTTC. Residues: CASSFGTGSSYEQYF. The chain recombines TRBV7-6 with TRBJ2-7; TRBD1 agrees at 9 bases. Germline CDR1 and CDR2: SGHVS and FNYEAQ. J was trimmed by 1 base and V by 3 bases; bases with no gene match: 4. The CDR3 has 15 residues.

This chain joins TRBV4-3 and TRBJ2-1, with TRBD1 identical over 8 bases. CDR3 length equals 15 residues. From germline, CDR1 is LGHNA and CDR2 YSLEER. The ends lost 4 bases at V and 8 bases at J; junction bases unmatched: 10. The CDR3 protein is CASSPTGAPRDEQFF. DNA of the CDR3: TGCGCCAGCAGCCCGACAGGGGCCCCCCGGGATGAGCAGTTCTTC.

The CDR3 loop reads CASSLESGGYEQYF. The CDR3 coding sequence is TGTGCCAGCAGCTTGGAAAGCGGGGGCTACGAGCAGTACTTC. The genes are TRBV5-5 and TRBJ2-7, with 8 bases matching TRBD2. The V and J ends lost 0 bases and 3 bases, in that order; junction bases with no gene match: 2. The CDR3 is 14 residues long. Per the germline V gene, CDR1 is SGHKS and CDR2 is YYEKEE (reference sequence).

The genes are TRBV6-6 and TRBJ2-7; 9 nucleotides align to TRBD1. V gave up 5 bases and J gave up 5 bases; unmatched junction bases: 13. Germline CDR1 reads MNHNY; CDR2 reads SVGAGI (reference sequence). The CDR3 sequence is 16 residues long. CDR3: CASSPWGTGIENEQYF. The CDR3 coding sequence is TGTGCCAGCAGTCCCTGGGGGACAGGGATCGAGAACGAGCAGTACTTC.

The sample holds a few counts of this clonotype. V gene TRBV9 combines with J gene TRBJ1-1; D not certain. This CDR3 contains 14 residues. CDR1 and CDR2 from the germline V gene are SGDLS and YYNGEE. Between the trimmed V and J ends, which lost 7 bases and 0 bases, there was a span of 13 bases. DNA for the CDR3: TGTGCCAGCGGATCACCTGGGATGAACACTGAAGCTTTCTTT. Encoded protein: CASGSPGMNTEAFF.

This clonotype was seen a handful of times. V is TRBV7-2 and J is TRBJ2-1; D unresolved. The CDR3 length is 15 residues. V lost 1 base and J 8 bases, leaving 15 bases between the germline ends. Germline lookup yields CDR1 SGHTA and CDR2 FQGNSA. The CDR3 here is CASSLVGQLLDEQFF. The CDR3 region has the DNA TGTGCCAGCAGCTTAGTTGGGCAACTCCTCGATGAGCAGTTCTTC.